This note documents a single T cell receptor beta chain sequence. Its specificity is unknown. V dropped 7 bases and J dropped 0 bases, with 10 bases sitting between them. CDR1 SGHTA and CDR2 FQGNSA come from the germline V gene. This CDR3 has 13 residues. The data are from a study of T cell responses to AZD1222 COVID-19 vaccine. Study results and caveats: Without day 14 samples, only post-peak T cell repertoires were studied. Spike-wide vaccine-associated CD4 TCRs dominated at 160-218 and 743-854. Targets within unmutated variant regions were reportedly found for nearly half of spike-specific TCRs. Vaccination with two AZD1222 doses was followed by a rise in Spike-specific TCR breadth and depth.

This table comes from immunoSEQ multiplex PCR, and its TCRdb copy is limited to in-frame clones, with some not included. The table lists some 90,000 clones, about 90% of them singletons, with 1.5% in the top ten. The sequence came from an adult in good health. Source: peripheral blood, taken on day 0 of AZD1222 vaccination. The rearrangement joins TRBV7-2 to TRBJ2-7; tentative D call: TRBD1 (5 bases). DNA of the CDR3: TGTGCCAGCAAAAAGACAGCCTCCTACGAGCAGTACTTC. Its translation: CASKKTASYEQYF.